This T cell receptor beta chain was profiled in a study of beta chain features in type 1 diabetes listed by TCRdb under 2018. General notes on the study: Mean age, gender distribution, total cell number and subset yield did not differ between patients and healthy donors. In the study, recently diagnosed type 1 diabetes patients and matched healthy donors were compared on the TCRB repertoires of their sorted circulating CD4+ T cell subsets. Whereas all 30 or so donors provided naive and central memory subsets, regulatory and stem cell-like memory subsets were isolated from just 8 patients and roughly eight healthy donors. A total of under 140,000,000 sorted cells were examined across all samples, and the number of cells per subset was strongly correlated with RNA yield. Results the study describes overall, beyond this receptor: Patients with type 1 diabetes made fewer insertions and deleted more nucleotides at VDJ recombination sites, implying thymic rearrangement abnormalities. Naive, central memory and regulatory TCRB repertoires appeared to be more similar among patients than among healthy donors. PCR may preferentially amplify shorter templates, but because patient and control samples were amplified and corrected together, any resulting skew would affect both groups equally. A moderate but significant shortening of TCRB CDR3 length was observed in type 1 diabetes patients in all four CD4+ subsets. Because cDNA was sequenced instead of genomic DNA, highly expressing activated cells could be over-represented, though the groups showed no difference in activation or CD3 levels. HLA sub-analyses involved small numbers of individuals, so any influence of HLA type on TCRB rearrangement remained unresolved.

A single peripheral blood draw of around 0.11 L on average was collected from each donor into heparinised tubes. A BD FACSAria II and a panel including CD45RO, CCR7, CD25, CD127, CD95 and CD27 were used to sort naive, central memory, regulatory and stem cell-like memory CD4+ T cells. A purity above 98% was achieved for all sorted populations. PBMCs were separated immediately by Lymphoprep density gradient centrifugation and were stained directly, without being cultured. Samples were stained and sorted in pairs, with one healthy donor and one patient per experiment, so that batch effects were minimized. V and J are truncated by 0 bases and 0 bases respectively, leaving an intervening sequence of 9 bases. Including the terminal cysteine and phenylalanine, the CDR3 comprises 15 residues. CDR3 DNA only is kept here, 45 bases in frame from base 1. Via the germline V gene, CDR1 is SGHDT and CDR2 YYEEEE.

All of the isolated RNA was reverse transcribed with the High Capacity cDNA Reverse Transcription Kit, so expressed TCRB transcripts were sequenced. Naive, central memory and regulatory T cell samples underwent deep immunoSEQ sequencing, averaging roughly 3.3 million total reads per sample. After sorted cells were lysed in RLT buffer, RNA was extracted with DNase-treated RNeasy Micro or Mini kits, with the choice depending on cell number. To prevent cross-contamination, every cell subset was processed on its own, while patient and healthy donor samples were processed together. The immunoSEQ multiplex PCR was used to amplify TCRB sequences from cDNA, yielding 87-bp fragments that span the CDR3 region. Sequencing of the amplicons was done on the Illumina HiSeq platform. Under the source paper's analysis protocol: PCR bias was corrected computationally using synthetic template baselines, and reads within Hamming distance 2 were collapsed, with unmergeable singletons discarded. By aligning reads against IMGT, V, D and J genes, CDR3 length, and insertions or deletions at six rearrangement sites were assigned. Within each subset, clonotype counts were normalized to the number of sorted cells before true diversity and Gini coefficients were calculated with the tcR R package. The overlap coefficient, calculated on TCRB nucleotide sequences, was used to quantify repertoire sharing. TCRdb stores this immuneACCESS table with in-frame sequences only. Part of the clones is absent; in the studies checked, under half of the shortfall reflects unresolved V genes, and no reason is known for the rest. D and trimming were read from the DNA, whereas the V and J calls and clone size are those reported in that table. The sample table contains 120,000 or so clones; only one count was recorded for over 15% of them. Of the sample, over 2% is held by the ten largest clones.

This clone was observed a few times. The antigen it recognizes is unknown. Base-call qualities are not available, and no considerably larger clone is one nucleotide away. Specimen: central memory CD4+ T cells from blood. The rearranged segments are TRBV5-6 and TRBJ2-5; TRBD1 is perhaps the D gene, given 5 matching bases. The source of this sequence is a man aged 25 to 45 with type 1 diabetes. The CDR3 corresponds to CASSLGQRYQETQYF. The DNA is TGTGCCAGCAGCTTGGGACAGAGATACCAAGAGACCCAGTACTTC.